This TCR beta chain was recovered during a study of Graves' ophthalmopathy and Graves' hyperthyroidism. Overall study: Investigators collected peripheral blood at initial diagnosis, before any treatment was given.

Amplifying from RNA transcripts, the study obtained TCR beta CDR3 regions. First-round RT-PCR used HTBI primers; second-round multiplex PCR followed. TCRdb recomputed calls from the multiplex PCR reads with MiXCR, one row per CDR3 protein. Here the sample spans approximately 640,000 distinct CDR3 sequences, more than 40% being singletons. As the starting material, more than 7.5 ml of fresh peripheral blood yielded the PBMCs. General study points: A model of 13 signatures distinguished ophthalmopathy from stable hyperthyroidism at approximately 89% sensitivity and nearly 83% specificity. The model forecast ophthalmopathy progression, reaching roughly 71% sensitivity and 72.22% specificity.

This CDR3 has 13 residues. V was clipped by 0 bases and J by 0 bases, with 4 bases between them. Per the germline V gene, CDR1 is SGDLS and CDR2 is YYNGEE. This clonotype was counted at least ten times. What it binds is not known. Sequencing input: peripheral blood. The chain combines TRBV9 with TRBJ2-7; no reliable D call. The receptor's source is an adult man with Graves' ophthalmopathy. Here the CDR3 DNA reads TGTGCCAGCAGCGTAGCCCCCTCCTACGAGCAGTACTTC. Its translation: CASSVAPSYEQYF.